These T cell receptor beta chains were read from a single sample in a study of T-cell reconstitution after alpha-beta-depleted transplantation in children. TCRdb redid the calling of the PCR reads with MiXCR, one entry per CDR3 protein. The repertoire holds about 540,000 distinct CDR3 sequences, with 15% to 20% as singletons. Sequenced here: PBMCs from the stem cell graft donor, sampled from the stem cell graft. The origin of the receptors is a human donor who donated a stem cell graft to a child with acute lymphoblastic leukemia. The conserved cysteine and the conserved F or W are not part of the CDR3 here.

length,V,J,CDR3
12,TRBV3-1,TRBJ2-1,ASSLRTPRNGQF
13,TRBV7-9,TRBJ2-7,ASSFETGLTYEQY
14,TRBV5-1,TRBJ2-2,ASSLETGWNTGELF
12,TRBV24-1,TRBJ2-1,ATSDPGLDQEQF
11,TRBV6-4,TRBJ2-7,ASSVDLSYEQY
11,TRBV12-3/TRBV12-4,TRBJ2-3,ASRTGSTDTQY
12,TRBV5-6,TRBJ1-2,ASSFWEGTDGYT
14,TRBV7-9,TRBJ2-1,ASSSGQGSSYNEQF
12,TRBV7-2,TRBJ1-1,ASSLGGGGTEAF
15,TRBV12-3/TRBV12-4,TRBJ1-2,ASSLMGQGALGYGYT
11,TRBV19,TRBJ2-7,ASGTASSYEQY
11,TRBV6-1,TRBJ1-1,ASRGKLVTEAF
12,TRBV19,TRBJ2-1,ASSLTSVSNEQF
10,TRBV25-1,TRBJ2-3,ASSSNPDTQY
10,TRBV29-1,TRBJ2-7,SVEAYSYEQY
12,TRBV4-1,TRBJ2-3,ASSEPASTDTQY
14,TRBV18,TRBJ1-1,ASSPTDRGPNTEAF
12,TRBV5-5,TRBJ1-2,ASSSRDTAYGYT
13,TRBV6-1,TRBJ2-3,ASSPGTTSTDTQY
14,TRBV6-1,TRBJ2-1,ASSEELAGGKDEQF
11,TRBV5-1,TRBJ1-1,ASSLEAGPEAF
15,TRBV18,TRBJ1-1,ASSPTRDRTGGTEAF
14,TRBV5-1,TRBJ2-5,ASSSGTSGSYETQY
12,TRBV9,TRBJ1-2,ASSVSQGARGYT
12,TRBV2,TRBJ1-5,ASRDRVGNQPQH
11,TRBV2,TRBJ2-2,ASRNVKGGELF
9,TRBV5-1,TRBJ2-1,ASSPGLEQF
12,TRBV9,TRBJ2-2,ASSVGSDTGELF
14,TRBV9,TRBJ2-5,ASSVSAGAGGETQY
13,TRBV2,TRBJ2-1,ASTLEGGAYNEQF
13,TRBV5-6,TRBJ2-1,ASSSHPGGGNEQF
15,TRBV27,TRBJ2-7,ASSPQFGTSDSYEQY
12,TRBV12-3/TRBV12-4,TRBJ1-5,ASSSEQENQPQH